These 9 T cell receptor beta chains share one sample of origin, sequenced in a study of monozygotic twins with inflammatory bowel disease. TCRdb reprocessed the 5' RACE reads, keeping one entry per CDR3 protein, no DNA. The sample has 350,000 to 500,000 distinct CDR3 sequences; the top ten hold more than 2%. Sequenced sample: blood. The receptors here all came from a human donor with ulcerative colitis or Crohn's disease, or a healthy co-twin of an affected twin (not recorded which).

The chain has TRBV15 and TRBJ2-7; TCRdb indicates TRBD2, and absent DNA this call remains unverified. Germline CDR1 and CDR2: LNHNV and YYDKDF (reference sequence). This CDR3 has 15 amino acids. This CDR3 reads CATSRTREGAYEQYF.

The chain is built from TRBV5-4 and TRBJ2-2; there is no DNA to check the TCRdb D call of TRBD2. The germline V gene encodes CDR1 SGHNT and CDR2 YYREEE (reference sequence). The length of the CDR3 is 16 residues. The CDR3 reads CASSPSRGSLTGELFF.

The chain recombines TRBV18 with TRBJ2-1; TCRdb's D gene call, TRBD2, goes unchecked for lack of DNA. The V gene's germline CDR1 is KGHSH and CDR2 LQKENI. The length of the CDR3 is 16 residues. This chain's CDR3 is CASSPSPSGPYNEQFF.

V is TRBV7-6 and J is TRBJ1-6; without DNA, the TCRdb call of TRBD1 cannot be checked. CDR3 length: 13 residues. The germline CDR1 and CDR2 sequences are SGHVS and FNYEAQ. The CDR3: CASSHRDSSPLHF.

The chain carries TRBV3-1 and TRBJ2-1; there is no DNA to check the TCRdb D call of TRBD2. Germline V gives CDR1 LGHDT, CDR2 YNNKEL (reference sequence). CDR3 length: 16 amino acids. The CDR3 protein is CASSYRTSGGPNEQFF.

V and J are TRBV7-2 and TRBJ1-2; TCRdb indicates TRBD1, and absent DNA this call remains unverified. Germline V gene sequence: CDR1 SGHTA, CDR2 FQGNSA. The length of the CDR3 is 15 residues. CDR3 region: CASSLDGTPNYGYTF.

The CDR3 loop reads CASRDDRASEAFF. The chain employs TRBV7-9 and TRBJ1-1; the TCRdb D gene call, TRBD1, has no DNA to confirm it. CDR1 SEHNR and CDR2 FQNEAQ come from the germline V gene (reference sequence). This CDR3 has 13 amino acids.

CDR3: CASSLGEPSYNEQFF. The rearrangement uses TRBV6-2 or TRBV6-3 and TRBJ2-1. The CDR3 runs to 15 residues. The germline CDR1 and CDR2 sequences are MNHEY and SVGEGT.

The chain couples TRBV12-3 or TRBV12-4 to TRBJ1-1. The CDR3 sequence is 16 residues long. CDR3 loop: CASSSPVAFLNTEAFF.